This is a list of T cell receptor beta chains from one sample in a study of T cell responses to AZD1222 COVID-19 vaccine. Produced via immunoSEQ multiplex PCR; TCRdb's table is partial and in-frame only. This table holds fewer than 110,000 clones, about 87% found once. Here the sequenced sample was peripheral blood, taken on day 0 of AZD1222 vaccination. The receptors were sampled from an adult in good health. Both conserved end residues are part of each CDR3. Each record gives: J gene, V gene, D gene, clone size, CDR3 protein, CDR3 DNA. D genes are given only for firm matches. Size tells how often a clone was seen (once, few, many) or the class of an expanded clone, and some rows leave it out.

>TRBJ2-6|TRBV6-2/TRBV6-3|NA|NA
CASSRGWQGPSSGANVLTF
TGTGCCAGCAGTCGCGGTTGGCAGGGCCCCTCCTCTGGGGCCAACGTCCTGACTTTC
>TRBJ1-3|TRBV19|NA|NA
CASSLDHSSGNTIYF
TGTGCCAGTAGTTTGGACCATAGCTCTGGAAACACCATATATTTT
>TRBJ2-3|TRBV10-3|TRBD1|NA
CAISESRTGGRGDTQYF
TGTGCCATCAGTGAGTCGCGTACAGGGGGCAGAGGAGATACGCAGTATTTT
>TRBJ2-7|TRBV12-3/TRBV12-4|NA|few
CASSRRVYEQYF
TGTGCCAGCAGCCGCAGGGTATACGAGCAGTACTTC
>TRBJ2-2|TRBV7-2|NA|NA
CASSLRDFGGELFF
TGTGCCAGCAGCCTACGGGACTTCGGAGGGGAGCTGTTTTTT
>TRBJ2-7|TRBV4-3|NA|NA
CASSQDVNTGEQYF
TGCGCCAGCAGCCAAGATGTAAACACGGGCGAGCAGTACTTC
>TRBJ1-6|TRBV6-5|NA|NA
CASTYHRDVESPLHF
TGTGCCAGCACCTACCACCGGGACGTGGAGTCACCCCTCCACTTT
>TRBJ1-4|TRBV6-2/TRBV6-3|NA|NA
CASSYMAVEKLFF
TGTGCCAGCAGTTACATGGCAGTGGAAAAACTGTTTTTT
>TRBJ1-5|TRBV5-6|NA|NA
CASSFRDQIKPQHF
TGTGCCAGCAGCTTCCGGGACCAGATTAAGCCCCAGCATTTT
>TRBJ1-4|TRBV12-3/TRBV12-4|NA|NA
CASSSGEKLFF
TGTGCCAGCAGTTCGGGGGAAAAACTGTTTTTT
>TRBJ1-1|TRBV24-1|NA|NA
CATKTLFGDTAFF
TGTGCCACCAAAACCCTTTTCGGGGATACGGCTTTCTTT
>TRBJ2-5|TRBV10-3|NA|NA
CAISQQETQYF
TGTGCCATCAGTCAGCAAGAGACCCAGTACTTC
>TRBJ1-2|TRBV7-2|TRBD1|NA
CASSFGTVGATF
TGTGCCAGCAGCTTCGGGACAGTGGGAGCCACCTTC
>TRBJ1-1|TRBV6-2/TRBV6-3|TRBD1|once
CASSYGQAGGTEAFF
TGTGCCAGCAGTTACGGACAGGCCGGTGGCACTGAAGCTTTCTTT
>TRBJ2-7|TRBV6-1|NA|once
CASREDGGSEQYF
TGTGCCAGCAGAGAAGACGGGGGCTCCGAGCAGTACTTC
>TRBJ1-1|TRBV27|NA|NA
CASTTRTENTEAFF
TGTGCCAGCACCACCCGGACAGAAAACACTGAAGCTTTCTTT
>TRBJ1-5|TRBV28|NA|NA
CASSLFSGNQPQHF
TGTGCCAGCAGTTTATTTTCAGGGAACCAGCCCCAGCATTTT
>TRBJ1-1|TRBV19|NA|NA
CASSIKGMNTEAFF
TGTGCCAGTAGTATCAAGGGCATGAACACTGAAGCTTTCTTT
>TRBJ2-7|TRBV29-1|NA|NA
CSVEDQGIDYEQYF
TGCAGCGTTGAAGATCAAGGGATTGACTACGAGCAGTACTTC
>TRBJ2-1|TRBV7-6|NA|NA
CASSSGYQGYNEQFF
TGTGCCAGCAGCTCCGGGTACCAGGGGTACAATGAGCAGTTCTTC
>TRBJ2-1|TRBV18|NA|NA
CASSLRFLDEQFF
TGTGCCAGCTCGTTGCGGTTTTTGGATGAGCAGTTCTTC
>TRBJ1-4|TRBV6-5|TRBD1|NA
CASQTGTNEKLFF
TGTGCCAGTCAGACAGGGACTAATGAAAAACTGTTTTTT
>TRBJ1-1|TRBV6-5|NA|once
CASGRDGEAFF
TGTGCCAGCGGGAGGGACGGTGAAGCTTTCTTT
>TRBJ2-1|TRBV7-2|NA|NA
CASSPPGLPYNEQFF
TGTGCCAGCAGCCCCCCGGGACTCCCCTACAATGAGCAGTTCTTC
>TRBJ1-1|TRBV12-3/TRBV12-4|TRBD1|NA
CASSIRQGTEAFF
TGTGCCAGCAGTATAAGACAGGGCACTGAAGCTTTCTTT
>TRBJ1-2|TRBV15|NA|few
CATSRDKGSYGYTF
TGTGCCACCAGCAGAGATAAGGGAAGCTATGGCTACACCTTC
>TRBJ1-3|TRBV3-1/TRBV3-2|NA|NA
CASSQDSVSGNTIYF
TGTGCCAGCAGCCAAGACAGTGTCTCTGGAAACACCATATATTTT
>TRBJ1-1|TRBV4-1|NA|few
CASSRSTTGMNTEAFF
TGCGCCAGCAGCCGATCGACGACAGGTATGAACACTGAAGCTTTCTTT
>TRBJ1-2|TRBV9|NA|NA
CASSVASQAGYTF
TGTGCCAGCAGCGTAGCTTCCCAGGCAGGCTACACCTTC
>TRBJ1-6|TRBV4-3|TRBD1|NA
CASSRDRYNSPLHF
TGCGCCAGCAGCCGGGACAGATATAATTCACCCCTCCACTTT
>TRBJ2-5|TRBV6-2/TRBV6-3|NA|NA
CASSYGGLAGETQYF
TGTGCCAGCAGTTACGGTGGCCTAGCCGGAGAGACCCAGTACTTC
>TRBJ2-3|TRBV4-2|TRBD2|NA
CASSRTSGTDTQYF
TGTGCCAGCAGCAGAACTAGCGGCACAGATACGCAGTATTTT
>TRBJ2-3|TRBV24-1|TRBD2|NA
CATSDNLAGVSDTQYF
TGTGCCACCAGTGATAACCTAGCGGGAGTGTCAGATACGCAGTATTTT
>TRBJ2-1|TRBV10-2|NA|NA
CASAGTRHNEQFF
TGCGCCAGCGCTGGGACGCGACACAATGAGCAGTTCTTC
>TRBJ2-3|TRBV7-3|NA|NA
CASSLGTDTQYF
TGTGCCAGCAGCCTAGGGACAGATACGCAGTATTTT
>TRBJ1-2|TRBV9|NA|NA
CASSATTGSYGYTF
TGTGCCAGCAGCGCTACTACAGGGAGCTATGGCTACACCTTC
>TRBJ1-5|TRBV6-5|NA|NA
CASNSNQPQHF
TGTGCCAGCAATAGCAATCAGCCCCAGCATTTT
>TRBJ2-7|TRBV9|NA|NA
CASSVEWTAREQYF
TGTGCCAGCAGCGTAGAATGGACAGCCCGCGAGCAGTACTTC
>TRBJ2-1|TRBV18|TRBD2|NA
CASSPLPSGDYNEQFF
TGTGCCAGCTCACCACTTCCGAGCGGGGACTACAATGAGCAGTTCTTC
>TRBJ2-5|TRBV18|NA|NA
CASSRARISGVQETQYF
TGTGCCAGCTCACGAGCCCGCATCTCGGGGGTCCAAGAGACCCAGTACTTC
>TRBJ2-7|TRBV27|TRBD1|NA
CASSLGGTGFYEQYF
TGTGCCAGCAGTTTAGGGGGGACAGGTTTCTACGAGCAGTACTTC
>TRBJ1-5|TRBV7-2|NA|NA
CASSLGEIRPQHF
TGTGCCAGCAGCTTGGGGGAGATCAGGCCCCAGCATTTT
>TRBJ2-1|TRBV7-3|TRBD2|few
CASSLGLAGATSYNEQFF
TGTGCCAGCAGCTTGGGGCTAGCGGGGGCTACCTCCTACAATGAGCAGTTCTTC
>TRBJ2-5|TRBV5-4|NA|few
CASSLGLAQETQYF
TGTGCCAGCAGCTTGGGTCTAGCACAAGAGACCCAGTACTTC
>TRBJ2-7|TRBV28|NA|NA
CASSYQGYEQYF
TGTGCCAGCAGTTATCAGGGCTACGAGCAGTACTTC
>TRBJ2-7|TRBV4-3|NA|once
CASSQGAAVSSYEQYF
TGCGCCAGCAGCCAAGGGGCGGCAGTTAGCTCCTACGAGCAGTACTTC
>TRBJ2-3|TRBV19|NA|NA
CASSPTAMGTDTQYF
TGTGCCAGTAGCCCCACGGCCATGGGCACAGATACGCAGTATTTT
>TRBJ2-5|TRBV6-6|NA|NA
CASSGTAWQETQYF
TGTGCCAGCAGCGGGACTGCTTGGCAAGAGACCCAGTACTTC
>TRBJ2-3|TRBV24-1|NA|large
CATQGSAAGTDTQYF
TGTGCCACCCAGGGGAGTGCGGCTGGCACAGATACGCAGTATTTT
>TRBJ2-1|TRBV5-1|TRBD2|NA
CASSRRGTSAVDEQFF
TGCGCCAGCAGCAGAAGGGGGACTAGCGCTGTAGATGAGCAGTTCTTC
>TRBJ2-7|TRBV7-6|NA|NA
CASSLVVGQGEYEQYF
TGTGCCAGCAGCTTAGTGGTGGGGCAGGGAGAATACGAGCAGTACTTC
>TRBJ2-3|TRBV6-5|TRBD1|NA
CASRIRQGMYDTQYF
TGTGCCAGCAGAATTAGACAGGGGATGTACGATACGCAGTATTTT